Given below is one TCR beta chain in context. It has no known antigen specificity. No base-level quality is on record; no much larger clone is a single base apart. The data belong to a study of T-cell memory formation after mild COVID-19 (dated by TCRdb to the early 2020s). As for the study more broadly: Most TCR sequence clusters were specific to one of the two donors. T-cell clones expanding and contracting after mild COVID-19 in two donors were tracked by longitudinal TCRalpha and TCRbeta repertoire sequencing. Two young, previously healthy adult volunteers made up the cohort, one male and one female.

Ficoll-Paque density gradient centrifugation was used to isolate PBMCs. The sample was run on an Illumina NovaSeq 6000. TCRalpha and TCRbeta cDNA libraries were built by 5'RACE with constant-segment primers, adding sample barcodes and unique molecular identifiers. Trizol reagent was used to extract RNA from every sample. Amplification of the libraries took two PCR steps, and the second step added a second sample barcode plus Illumina TruSeq adapters. Libraries were sequenced on an Illumina NovaSeq with 2 x 150 bp paired-end reads. In the original analysis: With migec v1.2.7, reads were demultiplexed and then collapsed into UMI-guided consensus sequences. Using mixcr v2.1.11, the UMI consensuses were aligned to TRA and TRB V and J templates and assembled into clonotypes. Clonotypes were classified as expanded or contracted when called significant by both edgeR and NoisET, with noise models trained on biological replicates. edgeR calls used a false discovery rate-adjusted p below 0.01 and a log2 fold-change threshold of 1. As an exploratory analysis of dynamics, max-normalized trajectories of the 1000 most abundant clonotypes were examined by PCA with hierarchical clustering. The CD4 or CD8 phenotype of responding clones was assigned using the separately sequenced CD4+ and CD8+ repertoires. TCRdb reran the public reads through fastp at Q25 and MiXCR, keeping productive beta chains. CDR3 protein sequences are deduplicated, and each keeps its most common genes and DNA. TCRdb's processing, not the authors', yielded these V and J calls. This sample comprises a few hundred thousand distinct CDR3 sequences, roughly 19% of them detected only once. The top ten constitute 21% of the sample.

The trim is 4 bases for V and 3 bases for J, with a gap of 13 bases between the germline ends. From a lookup of the germline V gene, CDR1 and CDR2 are SGHTA and FQGNSA. Reading from cysteine to phenylalanine, the CDR3 counts 15 amino acids. Only the CDR3 DNA stays, 45 bases, in frame from base 1. The paper as a whole reports these results and caveats: The detection of some responding clones in pre-infection memory suggests that pre-existing cross-reactive memory T cells joined the SARS-CoV-2 response. Clones contracting from day 15 to 85 had balanced CD4/CD8 phenotypes, while a second wave expanding from day 15 to 37 was biased towards CD4+. Only two mild cases were covered by the study, and larger cohorts that include severe cases with pre-infection samples were considered necessary. SARS-CoV-2 specificity of the second-wave clones peaking on day 37 was not confirmed. Contracting CD4+ clones were found mainly in CM and EM memory subsets, while CD8+ clones were enriched in EMRA.

The TCR was taken from a man younger than 35 who had mild COVID-19 (a few samples of this study predate the infection). The sample titles of this study are shuffled in the database, so cell type and time point are left out; the donor was told from shared clones. Sequencing used PBMCs or a T cell subset sorted from them (not recorded which). The sequence links TRBV7-2 to TRBJ2-1; TRBD2 is a possible D gene, resting on 7 matching bases. The sequenced DNA is TGTGCCAGCAGCTCGCTGCGGGGGCGCTACAATGAGCAGTTCTTC. Its translation reads: CASSSLRGRYNEQFF.